This entry lists 20 T cell receptor beta chains sequenced from one sample in a study of metastatic and nonmetastatic thyroid tumors (TCRdb year 2020). No patient had received any treatment before thyroid surgery. The library was prepared using PCR. TCRdb lists the instrument as Illumina HiSeq 4000. The public reads were run again by TCRdb, first through fastp at Q25 and then through MiXCR, and only productive beta chains were kept. The sample table lists over 8,500 clones, more than 25% of them with a count of one. 9.8% of the sample lies in the top ten. Sequenced input: tumor tissue. These receptors originate from a female donor with papillary thyroid cancer or a benign thyroid nodule (not recorded which). Some clones in this sample may be carry-over from other donors' samples.

This rearrangement joins TRBV6-2 or TRBV6-3 to TRBJ2-5; tentatively, D is TRBD1 (6 bases). This CDR3 is 14 amino acids long. Germline CDR1 reads MNHEY; CDR2 reads SVGEGT. Trimming pared 2 bases from V and 3 bases from J, leaving 10 bases between. The CDR3 coding sequence is TGTGCCAGCAGTTACGGGGGCCAGAAAGAGACCCAGTACTTC. Its protein product is CASSYGGQKETQYF.

In this sample, this clone is medium-sized. V usage is TRBV7-3 and J usage is TRBJ2-7; 10 nucleotides align to TRBD2. Germline V gene data show CDR1 as SGHTA and CDR2 as FQGTGA. V shed 6 bases and J 0 bases; nucleotides not matched to a gene: 2. The CDR3 runs to 14 residues. CDR3 in amino acids: CASRASGSSYEQYF. The CDR3 nucleotides read TGTGCCAGCAGGGCTAGCGGGAGCTCCTACGAGCAGTACTTC.

Ten or more counts support this clone. The chain uses TRBV9 and TRBJ1-1; possibly TRBD1 for D (6 bases). The germline gives CDR1 SGDLS, CDR2 YYNGEE. This CDR3 has 14 residues. The V end was cut by 0 bases, the J end by 1 base, with 7 bases between. The CDR3: CASSVEGGNTEAFF. CDR3 nucleotides: TGTGCCAGCAGCGTAGAGGGGGGGAACACTGAAGCTTTCTTT.

This chain links TRBV6-2 or TRBV6-3 with TRBJ2-7, with D tentatively TRBD2 (6 bases). The CDR3 spans 14 residues. V lost 7 bases to trimming and J lost 0 bases, with 13 bases between them. Germline V CDR1 and CDR2: MNHEY, SVGEGT. The CDR3 coding sequence is TGTGCCAGCACCCCCCCCGGGAGCTCCTACGAGCAGTACTTC. Translation: CASTPPGSSYEQYF.

This clone has just a few counts. The rearrangement uses TRBV20-1 and TRBJ2-5, with D possibly being TRBD2 (6 bases). Per germline, CDR1 DFQATT and CDR2 SNEGSKA (reference sequence). The CDR3 contains 14 residues. V lost 0 bases to trimming and J lost 5 bases, with 13 bases between them. CDR3 DNA sequence: TGCAGTGCTAGAGATTTGGGGGAGGTGGAGACCCAGTACTTC. Its translation is CSARDLGEVETQYF.

This clone was counted only a few times. The chain carries TRBV6-2 or TRBV6-3 and TRBJ1-2, with D unclear. This CDR3 comprises 13 residues. V lost 0 bases and J 4 bases, leaving 6 bases between the germline ends. Germline CDR1 MNHEY, CDR2 SVGEGT. The CDR3 spells CASSYSEGYGYTF. The CDR3 DNA reads as TGTGCCAGCAGTTACTCGGAGGGCTATGGCTACACCTTC.

This chain uses TRBV12-3 or TRBV12-4 with TRBJ1-6, with D tentatively TRBD1 (6 bases). Deletions cut 5 bases from V and 9 bases from J, with 11 bases between. This CDR3 is 13 amino acids long. The CDR3 region has the DNA TGTGCCAGCAGTCCGCGAGGGGGTTCACCCCTCCACTTT. Protein product: CASSPRGGSPLHF.

This clone has only a few counts. The V and J genes are TRBV6-2 or TRBV6-3 and TRBJ1-6; no reliable D call. The CDR3 covers 15 residues. The germline gives CDR1 MNHEY, CDR2 SVGEGT. V lost 2 bases, J lost 3 bases, and 8 bases lay in between. The CDR3 loop is CASSYAADYNSPLHF. The CDR3 nucleotides are TGTGCCAGCAGTTACGCGGCAGACTATAATTCACCCCTCCACTTT.

This clone is categorized as medium-sized (0.01 to 0.1%). The chain carries TRBV5-1 and TRBJ2-2, with D hard to call. The CDR3 is 14 amino acids. In germline, CDR1 is SGHRS, CDR2 YFSETQ. V was shortened by 5 bases and J by 1 base, with 9 bases between the two germline ends. The CDR3 DNA follows: TGCGCCAGCAGGCGGACCGTGAACACCGGGGAGCTGTTTTTT. Translation gives CASRRTVNTGELFF.

The rearrangement uses TRBV2 and TRBJ2-1; no clear D. Per germline, CDR1 SNHLY and CDR2 FYNNEI. The CDR3 runs to 18 residues. With 4 bases removed from V and 2 bases from J, the gap between germline ends came to 21 bases. CDR3 DNA sequence: TGTGCCAGCAGTGTGAGGTTCCCAGACTCACTTACCTACAATGAGCAGTTCTTC. Translating it yields CASSVRFPDSLTYNEQFF.

The genes are TRBV7-3 and TRBJ1-2; D is unresolved. CDR1 SGHTA and CDR2 FQGTGA come from the germline V gene. V lost 6 bases and J lost 4, with 18 bases in between. This CDR3 contains 15 residues. CDR3 sequence (DNA): TGTGCCAGCAGTCGATCTGGGAGGACCCCCTATGGCTACACCTTC. Amino acid sequence: CASSRSGRTPYGYTF. Filled out from reference TRBV7-3 and TRBJ1-2, the complete variable domain reads GAGVSQTPSNKVTEKGKYVELRCDPISGHTALYWYRQSLGQGPEFLIYFQGTGAADDSGLPNDRFFAVRPEGSVSTLKIQRTERGDSAVYLCASSRSGRTPYGYTFGSGTRLTVV.

J is TRBJ1-1 and V is TRBV28; possible D gene TRBD1, 6 bases. With 5 bases removed from V and 7 bases from J, the gap between germline ends came to 11 bases. The CDR3 loop spans 12 amino acids. CDR1 MDHEN and CDR2 SYDVKM come from the germline V gene. The CDR3 spells CASSPWTVEAFF. For the CDR3, the DNA is TGTGCCAGCAGTCCTTGGACAGTTGAAGCTTTCTTT.

CDR3 sequence: CASSPDGGNNYGYTF. The CDR3 region has the DNA TGTGCCAGCAGCCCCGACGGGGGCAATAACTATGGCTACACCTTC. The chain joins TRBV7-3 to TRBJ1-2; D possibly corresponds to TRBD1 (6 bases). The CDR3 runs 15 residues. Germline V gene sequence: CDR1 SGHTA, CDR2 FQGTGA. Between the trimmed V and J ends, which lost 5 bases and 1 base, there was a span of 14 bases.

This clone has a handful of counts. This rearrangement joins TRBV6-1 to TRBJ1-6; 9 bases are shared with TRBD1. Germline V gene lookup returns CDR1 MNHNS and CDR2 SASEGT. The CDR3 extends over 15 amino acids. V dropped 4 bases and J dropped 8; count of bases not matched to a gene: 6. CDR3: CASSGQQGADSPLHF. CDR3 nucleotide sequence: TGTGCCAGCAGTGGACAACAGGGGGCGGATTCACCCCTCCACTTT.

This clone was seen many times. The chain combines TRBV6-1 with TRBJ1-4; the D gene is possibly TRBD1 (5 bases). Trimming removed 6 bases from V and 7 bases from J, with 18 bases in between. Germline V gives CDR1 MNHNS, CDR2 SASEGT. This CDR3 has 15 residues. CDR3 nucleotide sequence: TGTGCCAGCAGCCCCCGGAGGGGCGGTGGTGAAAAACTGTTTTTT. Translated: CASSPRRGGGEKLFF.

In this sample, this clone turned up a few times. The V call is TRBV6-1, the J call TRBJ1-2; the match to TRBD1 covers 9 bases. The CDR3 is made up of 14 amino acids. The J segment lost 4 bases and the V segment lost 6 bases, leaving 6 bases of the junction unmatched. Germline CDR1 reads MNHNS; CDR2 reads SASEGT. CDR3 sequence reads: CASSPGQGTYGYTF. The CDR3 DNA follows: TGTGCCAGCAGCCCGGGACAGGGAACCTATGGCTACACCTTC.

The V call is TRBV6-2 or TRBV6-3, the J call TRBJ2-1; no clear D gene. There are 17 residues in the CDR3. CDR1 and CDR2 (germline): MNHEY, SVGEGT. V lost 6 bases, J lost 3 bases, and 21 bases lay in between. In nucleotides, the CDR3 is TGTGCCAGCAGCCTGCGGACGTCGCCAGTAGTCTACAATGAGCAGTTCTTC. Translation: CASSLRTSPVVYNEQFF.

This clone showed up just a few times. The chain combines TRBV19 with TRBJ2-3; 9 nucleotides align to TRBD2. The germline V gene has CDR1 LNHDA and CDR2 SQIVND (reference sequence). J was trimmed by 6 bases and V by 8 bases; bases with no gene match: 9. There are 14 residues in the CDR3. The CDR3 nucleotides are TGTGCCAGTGGCGTAGCGGGAGTGGGGGATACGCAGTATTTT. This translates into CASGVAGVGDTQYF.

In this sample, this clone turned up a few times. The chain recombines TRBV6-5 with TRBJ2-3; TRBD1 might be the D (6 bases). Trimming took 4 bases from V and 2 from J, leaving 13 bases between them. The CDR3 spans 15 residues. Per the germline V gene, CDR1 is MNHEY and CDR2 is SVGAGI. CDR3 region: CASSSQGFNTDTQYF. The CDR3 DNA is TGTGCCAGCAGTTCCCAGGGGTTTAACACAGATACGCAGTATTTT.

Many counts were recorded for this clone. Other DNA sequences of this sample code for an identical CDR3. This chain joins TRBV4-1 and TRBJ2-5; D gene ambiguous. Between the trimmed V and J ends, which lost 0 bases and 7 bases, there was a span of 18 bases. Germline CDR1 and CDR2: MGHRA and YSYEKL. The CDR3 is made up of 16 amino acids. The chain's CDR3 is CASSQDTGPLIGTQYF. Here the CDR3 DNA reads TGCGCCAGCAGCCAAGATACTGGGCCCCTCATTGGGACCCAGTACTTC.